This TCR beta chain was profiled in a study of cytomegalovirus exposure and HLA in healthy donors. Study overall: Approximately 81% of roughly 430 genotyped donors fell in the Caucasian-associated ancestry cluster. Broader study findings: For most TCR beta V segments, an earlier analysis put the productive rate at about 87% or about 30% of the time.

The CDR3 has 17 amino acids. Germline CDR1 reads SGHNT; CDR2 reads YYREEE (reference sequence). V shed 0 bases and J 5 bases; nucleotides not matched to a gene: 7. Comment on this clone: Its matching antigen is unknown.

Unrecorded immune exposures were likely, despite nominal health at sampling. PCR was performed using 60 Vbeta and 13 Jbeta primers. Sequencing was performed with immunoSEQ multiplex PCR; in TCRdb, only in-frame clones are kept and a portion is missing. Here the sample spans more than 110,000 clones, approximately 80% being singletons. The specimen sequenced was PBMCs. The chain is built from TRBV5-4 and TRBJ2-5; 13 bases are shared with TRBD2. The receptor comes from a young man in good health and CMV-seropositive. CDR3 loop: CASSLGGLAGKMETQYF. CDR3 sequence (DNA): TGTGCCAGCAGCTTGGGGGGACTAGCGGGGAAAATGGAGACCCAGTACTTC.